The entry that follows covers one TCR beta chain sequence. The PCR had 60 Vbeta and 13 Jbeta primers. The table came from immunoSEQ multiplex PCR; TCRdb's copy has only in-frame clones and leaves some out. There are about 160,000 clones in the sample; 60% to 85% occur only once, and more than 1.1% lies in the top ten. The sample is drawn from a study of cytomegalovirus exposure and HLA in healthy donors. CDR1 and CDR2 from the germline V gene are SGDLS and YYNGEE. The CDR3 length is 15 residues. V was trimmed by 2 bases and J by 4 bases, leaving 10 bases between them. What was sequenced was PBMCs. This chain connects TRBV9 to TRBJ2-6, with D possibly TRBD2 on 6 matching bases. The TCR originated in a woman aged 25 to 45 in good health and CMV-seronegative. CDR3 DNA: TGTGCCAGCAGCGTGGGGGGTTCCGGGGCCAACGTCCTGACTTTC. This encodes CASSVGGSGANVLTF.